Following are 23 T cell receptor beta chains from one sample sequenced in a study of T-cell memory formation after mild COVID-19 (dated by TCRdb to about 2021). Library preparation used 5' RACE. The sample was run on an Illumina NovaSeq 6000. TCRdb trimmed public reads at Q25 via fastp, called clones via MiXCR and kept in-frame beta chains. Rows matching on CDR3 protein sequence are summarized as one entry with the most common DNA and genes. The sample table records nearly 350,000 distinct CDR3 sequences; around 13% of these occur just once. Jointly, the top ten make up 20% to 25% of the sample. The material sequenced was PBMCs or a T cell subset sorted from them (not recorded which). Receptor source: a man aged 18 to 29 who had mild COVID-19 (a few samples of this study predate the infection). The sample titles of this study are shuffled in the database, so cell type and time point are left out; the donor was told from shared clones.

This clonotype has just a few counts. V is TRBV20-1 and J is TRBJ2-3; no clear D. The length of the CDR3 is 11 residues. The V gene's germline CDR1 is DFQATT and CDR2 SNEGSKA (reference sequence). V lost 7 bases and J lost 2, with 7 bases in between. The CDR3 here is CSGKATDTQYF. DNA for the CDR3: TGCAGTGGGAAAGCCACAGATACGCAGTATTTT.

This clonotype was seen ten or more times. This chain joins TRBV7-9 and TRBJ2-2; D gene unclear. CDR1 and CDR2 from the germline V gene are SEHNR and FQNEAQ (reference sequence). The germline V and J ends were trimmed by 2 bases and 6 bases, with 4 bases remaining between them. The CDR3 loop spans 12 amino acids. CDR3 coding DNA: TGTGCCAGCAGCTTAATGGCCGGGGAGCTGTTTTTT. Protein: CASSLMAGELFF.

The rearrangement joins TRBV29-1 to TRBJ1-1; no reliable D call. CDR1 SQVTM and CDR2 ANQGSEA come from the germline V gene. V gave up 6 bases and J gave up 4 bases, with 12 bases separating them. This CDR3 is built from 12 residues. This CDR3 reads CSVPLAGTEAFF. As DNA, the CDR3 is TGCAGCGTCCCCCTCGCGGGCACTGAAGCTTTCTTT.

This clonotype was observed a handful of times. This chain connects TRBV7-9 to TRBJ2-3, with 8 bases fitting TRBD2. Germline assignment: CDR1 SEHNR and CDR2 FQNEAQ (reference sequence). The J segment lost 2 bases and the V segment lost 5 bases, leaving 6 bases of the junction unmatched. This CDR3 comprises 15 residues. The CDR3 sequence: CASSTPSGPTDTQYF. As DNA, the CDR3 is TGTGCCAGCAGCACCCCTAGCGGGCCCACAGATACGCAGTATTTT.

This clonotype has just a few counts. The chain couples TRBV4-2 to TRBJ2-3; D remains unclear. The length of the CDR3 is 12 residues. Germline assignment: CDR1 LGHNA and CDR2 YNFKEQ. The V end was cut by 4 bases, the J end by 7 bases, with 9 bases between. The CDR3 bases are TGTGCCAGCAGCCTCGAGAAACATACGCAGTATTTT. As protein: CASSLEKHTQYF.

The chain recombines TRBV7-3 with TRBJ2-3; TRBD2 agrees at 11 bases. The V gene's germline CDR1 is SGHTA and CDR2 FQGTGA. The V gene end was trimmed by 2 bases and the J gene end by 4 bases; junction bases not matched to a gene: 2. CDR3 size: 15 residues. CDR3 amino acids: CASSLLAGGSDTQYF. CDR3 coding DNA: TGTGCCAGCAGCTTACTAGCGGGGGGTTCAGATACGCAGTATTTT.

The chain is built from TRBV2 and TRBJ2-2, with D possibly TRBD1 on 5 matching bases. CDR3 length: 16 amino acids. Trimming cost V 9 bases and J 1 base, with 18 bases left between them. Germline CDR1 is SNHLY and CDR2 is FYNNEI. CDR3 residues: CARQPAAGKNTGELFF. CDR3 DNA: TGTGCCAGACAGCCGGCGGCAGGGAAGAACACCGGGGAGCTGTTTTTT.

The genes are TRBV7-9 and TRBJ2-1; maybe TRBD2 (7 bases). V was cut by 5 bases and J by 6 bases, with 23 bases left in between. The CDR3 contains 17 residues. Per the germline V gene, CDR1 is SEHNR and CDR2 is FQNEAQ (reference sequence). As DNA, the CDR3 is TGTGCCAGCAGCCCAGACGACCGCGGGGGCCCATCCAATGAGCAGTTCTTC. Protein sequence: CASSPDDRGGPSNEQFF. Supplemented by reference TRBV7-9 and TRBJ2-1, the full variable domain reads DTGVSQNPRHKITKRGQNVTFRCDPISEHNRLYWYRQTLGQGPEFLTYFQNEAQLEKSRLLSDRFSAERPKGSFSTLEIQRTEQGDSAMYLCASSPDDRGGPSNEQFFGPGTRLTVL.

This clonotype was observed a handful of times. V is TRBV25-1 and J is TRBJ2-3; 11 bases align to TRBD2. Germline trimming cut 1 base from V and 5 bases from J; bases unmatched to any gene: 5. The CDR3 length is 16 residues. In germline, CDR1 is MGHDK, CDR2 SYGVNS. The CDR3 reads CASSEWVAGGQDTQYF. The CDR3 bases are TGTGCCAGCAGTGAATGGGTAGCGGGGGGGCAAGATACGCAGTATTTT.

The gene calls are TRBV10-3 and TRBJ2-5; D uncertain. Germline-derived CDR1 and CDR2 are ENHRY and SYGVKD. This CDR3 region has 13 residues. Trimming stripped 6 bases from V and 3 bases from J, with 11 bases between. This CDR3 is CAIRRGAEETQYF. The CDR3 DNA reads TGTGCCATCAGGCGAGGCGCGGAAGAGACCCAGTACTTC.

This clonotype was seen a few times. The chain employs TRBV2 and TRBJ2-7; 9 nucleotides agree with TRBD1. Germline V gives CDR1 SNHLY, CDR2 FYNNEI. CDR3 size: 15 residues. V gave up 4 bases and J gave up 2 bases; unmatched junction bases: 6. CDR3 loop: CASSAGDRVPYEQYF. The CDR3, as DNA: TGTGCCAGCAGTGCGGGGGACAGGGTCCCCTACGAGCAGTACTTC.

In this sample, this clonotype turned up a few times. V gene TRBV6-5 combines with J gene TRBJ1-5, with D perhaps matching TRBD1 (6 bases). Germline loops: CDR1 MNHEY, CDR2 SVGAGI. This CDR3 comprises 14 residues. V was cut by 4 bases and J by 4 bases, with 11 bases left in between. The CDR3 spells CASSFAGANQPQHF. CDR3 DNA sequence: TGTGCCAGCAGTTTCGCAGGGGCAAATCAGCCCCAGCATTTT.

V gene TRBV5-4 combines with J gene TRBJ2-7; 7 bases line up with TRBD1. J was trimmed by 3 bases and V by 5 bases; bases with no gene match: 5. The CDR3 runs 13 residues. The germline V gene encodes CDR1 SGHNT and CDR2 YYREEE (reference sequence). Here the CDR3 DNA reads TGTGCCAGCAGTAAGGGACAGCACTACGAGCAGTACGTC. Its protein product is CASSKGQHYEQYV.

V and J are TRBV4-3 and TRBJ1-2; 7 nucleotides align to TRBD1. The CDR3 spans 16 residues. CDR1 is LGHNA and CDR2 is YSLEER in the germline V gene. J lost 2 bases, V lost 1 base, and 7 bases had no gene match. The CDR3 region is CASSQARVRGNYGYTF. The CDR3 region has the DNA TGCGCCAGCAGCCAAGCCCGGGTCAGGGGGAACTATGGCTACACCTTC.

The CDR3: CASSPIQGYTGELFF. CDR3 in DNA: TGTGCCAGCAGCCCGATACAGGGATACACCGGGGAGCTGTTTTTT. The genes are TRBV7-6 and TRBJ2-2; a possible D gene is TRBD1 (6 bases). Germline V gives CDR1 SGHVS, CDR2 FNYEAQ. There are 15 residues in the CDR3. V lost 5 bases, J lost 3 bases, and 13 bases lay in between.

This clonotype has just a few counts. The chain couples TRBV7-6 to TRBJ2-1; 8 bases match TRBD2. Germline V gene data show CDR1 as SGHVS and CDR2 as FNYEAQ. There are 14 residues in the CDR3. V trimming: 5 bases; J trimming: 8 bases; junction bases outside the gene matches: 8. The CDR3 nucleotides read TGTGCCAGCAGCCCCCTCGGGGGGGTTGATGAGCAGTTCTTC. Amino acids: CASSPLGGVDEQFF.

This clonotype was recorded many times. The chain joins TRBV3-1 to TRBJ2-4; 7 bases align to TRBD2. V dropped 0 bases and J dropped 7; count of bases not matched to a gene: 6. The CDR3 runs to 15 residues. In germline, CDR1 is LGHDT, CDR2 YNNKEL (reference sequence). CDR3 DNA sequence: TGTGCCAGCAGCCAAGACAGCGGGATAGGGAACATTCAGTACTTC. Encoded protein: CASSQDSGIGNIQYF.

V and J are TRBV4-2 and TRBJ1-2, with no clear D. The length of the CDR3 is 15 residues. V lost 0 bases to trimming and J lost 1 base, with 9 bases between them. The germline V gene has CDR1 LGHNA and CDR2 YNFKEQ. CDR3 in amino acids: CASSQESGNNYGYTF. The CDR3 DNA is TGTGCCAGCAGCCAAGAATCGGGGAATAACTATGGCTACACCTTC.

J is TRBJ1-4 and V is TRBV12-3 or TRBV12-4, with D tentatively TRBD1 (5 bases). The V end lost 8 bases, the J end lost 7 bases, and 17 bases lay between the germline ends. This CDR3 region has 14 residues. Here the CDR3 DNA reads TGTGCCAGCGTACCCAGGGTAGGGTCTGAAAAACTGTTTTTT. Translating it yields CASVPRVGSEKLFF.

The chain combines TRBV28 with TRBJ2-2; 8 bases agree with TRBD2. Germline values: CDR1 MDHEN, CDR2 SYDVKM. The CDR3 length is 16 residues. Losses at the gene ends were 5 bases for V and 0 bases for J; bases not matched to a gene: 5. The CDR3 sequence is CASSTGGGANTGELFF. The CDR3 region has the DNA TGTGCCAGCAGTACCGGGGGGGGCGCGAACACCGGGGAGCTGTTTTTT.

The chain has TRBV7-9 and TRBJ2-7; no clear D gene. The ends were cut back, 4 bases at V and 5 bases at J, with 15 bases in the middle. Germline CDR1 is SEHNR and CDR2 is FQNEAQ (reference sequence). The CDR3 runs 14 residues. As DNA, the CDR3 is TGTGCCAGCAGCTCCCCGGACGGTTTTCACGAGCAGTACTTC. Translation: CASSSPDGFHEQYF.

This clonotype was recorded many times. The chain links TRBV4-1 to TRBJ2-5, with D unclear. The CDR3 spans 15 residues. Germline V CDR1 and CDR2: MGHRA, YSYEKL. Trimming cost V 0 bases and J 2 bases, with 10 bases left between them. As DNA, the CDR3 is TGCGCCAGCAGCCAAGATCCCCTGATACAAGAGACCCAGTACTTC. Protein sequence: CASSQDPLIQETQYF.

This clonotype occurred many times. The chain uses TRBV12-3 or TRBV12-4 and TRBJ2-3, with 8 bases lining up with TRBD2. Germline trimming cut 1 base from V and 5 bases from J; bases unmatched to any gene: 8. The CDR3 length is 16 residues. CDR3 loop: CASSLGRTSLLDTQYF. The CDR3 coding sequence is TGTGCCAGCAGTTTAGGGCGGACTAGCCTCTTAGATACGCAGTATTTT.